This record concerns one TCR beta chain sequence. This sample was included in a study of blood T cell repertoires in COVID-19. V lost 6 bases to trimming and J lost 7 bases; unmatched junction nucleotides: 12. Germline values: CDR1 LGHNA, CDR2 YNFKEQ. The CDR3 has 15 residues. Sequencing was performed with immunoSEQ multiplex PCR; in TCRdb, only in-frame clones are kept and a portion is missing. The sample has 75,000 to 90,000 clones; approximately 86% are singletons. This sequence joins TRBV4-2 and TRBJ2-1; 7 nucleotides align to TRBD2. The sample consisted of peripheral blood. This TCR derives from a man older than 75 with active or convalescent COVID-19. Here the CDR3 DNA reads TGTGCCAGCAGTGCTTTGGGAGGGCCTCTAAATGAGCAGTTCTTC. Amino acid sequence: CASSALGGPLNEQFF.